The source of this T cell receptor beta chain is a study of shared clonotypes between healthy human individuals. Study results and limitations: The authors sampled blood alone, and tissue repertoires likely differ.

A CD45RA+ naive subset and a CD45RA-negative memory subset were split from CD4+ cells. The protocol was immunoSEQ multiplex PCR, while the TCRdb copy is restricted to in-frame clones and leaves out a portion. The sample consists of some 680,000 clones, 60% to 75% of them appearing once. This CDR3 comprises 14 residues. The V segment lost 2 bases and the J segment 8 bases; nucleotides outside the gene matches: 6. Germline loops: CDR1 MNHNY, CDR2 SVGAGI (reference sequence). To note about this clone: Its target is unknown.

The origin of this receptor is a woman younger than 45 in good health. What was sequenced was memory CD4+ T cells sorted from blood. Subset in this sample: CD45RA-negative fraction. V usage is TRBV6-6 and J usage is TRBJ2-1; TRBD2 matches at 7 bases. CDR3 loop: CASSYPVAGYEQFF. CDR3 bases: TGTGCCAGCAGTTACCCCGTAGCGGGCTATGAGCAGTTCTTC.